This T cell receptor (beta chain) originates from a study of cytomegalovirus exposure and HLA in healthy donors. Libraries were prepared by immunoSEQ multiplex PCR; TCRdb keeps only in-frame clonotypes and omits some of them. This table has approximately 220,000 clones, around nine tenths appearing once. With respect to this clone: The antigen remains unidentified.

Points from the study as a whole: The classifier reportedly diagnosed cytomegalovirus status with high sensitivity and specificity. Subsequent analysis revealed that first-cohort TCR clusters tended to co-occur in the approximately 120 validation repertoires. In vitro checks showed that a few CMV-associated chains really do target CMV antigens. Usually a TCR sequence was rare, but some public TCRs were found in many donors.

This sequence was found in a man in his late teens or twenties in good health and CMV-seronegative. Material: PBMCs.

CDR3 residues: CASESLRDRAYGYTF. The CDR3 region has the DNA TGTGCCAGCGAATCTCTCCGGGACAGGGCCTATGGCTACACCTTC. The chain carries TRBV28 and TRBJ1-2; the match to TRBD1 covers 9 bases. CDR1 is MDHEN and CDR2 is SYDVKM in the germline V gene. The V gene end was trimmed by 8 bases and the J gene end by 4 bases; junction bases not matched to a gene: 11. The CDR3 loop spans 15 amino acids.